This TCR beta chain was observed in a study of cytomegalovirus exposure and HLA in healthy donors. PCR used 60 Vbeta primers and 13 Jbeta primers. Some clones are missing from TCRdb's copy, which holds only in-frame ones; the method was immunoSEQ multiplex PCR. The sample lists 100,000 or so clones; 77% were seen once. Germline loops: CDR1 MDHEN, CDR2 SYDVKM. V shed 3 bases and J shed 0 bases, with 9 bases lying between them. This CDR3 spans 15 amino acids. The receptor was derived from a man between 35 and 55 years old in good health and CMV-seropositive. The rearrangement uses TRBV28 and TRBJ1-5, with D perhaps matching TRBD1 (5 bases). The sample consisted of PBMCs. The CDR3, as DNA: TGTGCCAGCAGTTTGGGGCAGGTTAGCAATCAGCCCCAGCATTTT. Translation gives CASSLGQVSNQPQHF.